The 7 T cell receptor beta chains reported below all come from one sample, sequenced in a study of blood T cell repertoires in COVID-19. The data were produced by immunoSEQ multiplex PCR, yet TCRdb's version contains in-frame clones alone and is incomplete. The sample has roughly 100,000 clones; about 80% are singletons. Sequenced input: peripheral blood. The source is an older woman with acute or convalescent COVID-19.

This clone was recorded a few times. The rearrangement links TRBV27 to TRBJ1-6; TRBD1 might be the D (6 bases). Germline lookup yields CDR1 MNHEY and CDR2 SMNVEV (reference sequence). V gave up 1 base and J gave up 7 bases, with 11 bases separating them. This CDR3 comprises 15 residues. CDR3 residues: CASSLFQGSNSPLHF. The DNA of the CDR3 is TGTGCCAGCAGTTTATTTCAGGGGTCCAATTCACCCCTCCACTTT.

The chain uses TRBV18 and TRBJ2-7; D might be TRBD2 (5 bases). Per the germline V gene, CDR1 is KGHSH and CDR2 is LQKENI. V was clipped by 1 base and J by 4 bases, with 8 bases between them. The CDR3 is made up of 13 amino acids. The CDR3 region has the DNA TGTGCCAGCTCACCACAAAGGGAGTACGAGCAGTACTTC. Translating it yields CASSPQREYEQYF. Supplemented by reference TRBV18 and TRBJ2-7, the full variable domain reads NAGVMQNPRHLVRRRGQEARLRCSPMKGHSHVYWYRQLPEEGLKFMVYLQKENIIDESGMPKERFSAEFPKEGPSILRIQQVVRGDSAAYFCASSPQREYEQYFGPGTRLTVT.

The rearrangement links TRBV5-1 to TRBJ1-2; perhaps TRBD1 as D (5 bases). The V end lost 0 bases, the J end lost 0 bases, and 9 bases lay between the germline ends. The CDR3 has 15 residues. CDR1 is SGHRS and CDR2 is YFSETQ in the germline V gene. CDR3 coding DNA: TGCGCCAGCAGCTTGGAACCAGGGTCTAACTATGGCTACACCTTC. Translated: CASSLEPGSNYGYTF.

DNA for the CDR3: TGTGCTAGTGGTCCGACAGGAAATGGCTACACCTTC. Translation: CASGPTGNGYTF. The chain recombines TRBV12-5 with TRBJ1-2; a possible D gene is TRBD1 (6 bases). Deletions cut 5 bases from V and 6 bases from J, with 10 bases between. This CDR3 spans 12 amino acids. Germline V lookup: CDR1 LGHNT, CDR2 FRNRAP.

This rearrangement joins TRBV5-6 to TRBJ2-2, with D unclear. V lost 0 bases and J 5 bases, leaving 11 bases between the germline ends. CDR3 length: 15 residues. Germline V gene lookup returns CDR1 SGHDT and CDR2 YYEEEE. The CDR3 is CASSLGRGGTGELFF. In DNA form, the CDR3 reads TGTGCCAGCAGCTTGGGGCGAGGTGGGACCGGGGAGCTGTTTTTT.

CDR3 loop: CASSPGQGTGAKGYTF. DNA of the CDR3: TGCGCCAGCAGCCCTGGACAGGGAACGGGGGCTAAAGGCTACACCTTC. The chain combines TRBV5-1 with TRBJ1-2; 8 bases fit TRBD1. Germline loops: CDR1 SGHRS, CDR2 YFSETQ. J lost 8 bases, V lost 4 bases, and 16 bases had no gene match. CDR3 length: 16 amino acids.

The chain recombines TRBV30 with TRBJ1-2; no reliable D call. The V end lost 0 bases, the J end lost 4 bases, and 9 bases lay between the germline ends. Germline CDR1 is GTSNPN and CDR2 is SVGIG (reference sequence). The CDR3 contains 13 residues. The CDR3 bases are TGTGCCTGGAGTGTAGGAGCCTCCTATGGCTACACCTTC. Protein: CAWSVGASYGYTF.